This T cell receptor beta chain was recovered during a study of cytomegalovirus exposure and HLA in healthy donors. Produced via immunoSEQ multiplex PCR; TCRdb's table is partial and in-frame only. The data contain about 140,000 clones, about 91% of them singletons. Donors came from a validation cohort of over 100 subjects, distinct from the first 666-subject cohort. Points from the study as a whole: The study listed roughly 160 cytomegalovirus-associated TCR beta chains. Researchers reported that three CMV-associated chains were confirmed in vitro as CMV antigen-specific. The classifier was said to identify cytomegalovirus status with high specificity and sensitivity.

A few counts support this clone. The antigen is unknown. V gave up 11 bases and J gave up 2 bases, with 13 bases separating them. CDR1 MDHEN and CDR2 SYDVKM come from the germline V gene. This CDR3 spans 13 amino acids. This clonotype was obtained from a man between 18 and 29 years old in good health and CMV-seropositive. Input material: PBMCs. The chain recombines TRBV28 with TRBJ1-5, with D perhaps TRBD1 (5 bases). The CDR3 sequence: CAHQGWRNQPQHF. CDR3 nucleotide sequence: TGTGCCCACCAGGGATGGCGCAATCAGCCCCAGCATTTT.